This T cell receptor beta chain was recorded in a study of Ad26.COV2.S vaccination and SARS-CoV-2 variants. Across the whole study: Ad26.COV2.S arm of COV1001 included the donor. Overall study findings and caveats: Non-spike TCR breadth did not differ much between vaccine and placebo recipients.

Treatment indicated: 19 received Ad26.COV2.S at low or high dose, single or two shots; about 5 received placebo; per-sample allocation not given. Samples were taken on day 63 after the first vaccine or placebo injection. Produced via immunoSEQ multiplex PCR; TCRdb's table is partial and in-frame only. Among some 390,000 clones listed, roughly nine tenths were seen once. The CDR3 runs 13 residues. Germline CDR1 SEHNR, CDR2 FQNEAQ (reference sequence). V was pared by 5 bases and J by 2 bases, with 9 bases between. With regard to this clone: Its antigen is undetermined.

The rearrangement uses TRBV7-9 and TRBJ2-5; D ambiguous. The clonotype was recovered from a person aged 18-60 years who received the Ad26.COV2.S COVID-19 vaccine or a placebo. Here the sequenced sample was peripheral blood, taken in a trial of Ad26.COV2.S vaccine versus placebo. The DNA of the CDR3 is TGTGCCAGCAGCCCCGCAGAACAAGAGACCCAGTACTTC. This codes for CASSPAEQETQYF.